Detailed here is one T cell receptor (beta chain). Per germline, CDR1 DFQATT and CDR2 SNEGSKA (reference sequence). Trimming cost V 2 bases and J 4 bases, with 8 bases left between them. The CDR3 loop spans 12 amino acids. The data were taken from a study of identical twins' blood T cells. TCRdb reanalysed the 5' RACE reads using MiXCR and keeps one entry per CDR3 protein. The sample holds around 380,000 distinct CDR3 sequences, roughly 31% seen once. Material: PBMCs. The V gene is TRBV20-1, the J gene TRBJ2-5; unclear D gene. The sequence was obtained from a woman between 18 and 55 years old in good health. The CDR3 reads CSARQNAETQYF. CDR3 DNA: TGCAGTGCTAGACAGAACGCAGAGACCCAGTACTTC.